The clone carrying this TCR beta chain appeared a few times. The sample belongs to a study of CD8+ T cells in alopecia areata. The sequencing template was cDNA reverse transcribed from extracted RNA. Profiled with immunoSEQ multiplex PCR; TCRdb holds only in-frame clones, not every one. The sample shows about 150,000 clones, 87% of them seen only once. The source material was CD8+ T cells sorted from blood, sampled at week 0. The clonotype was recovered from a human donor with alopecia areata.

The CDR3 sequence: CASSMGLLDYGYTF. CDR3 DNA sequence: TGTGCCAGTAGTATGGGCCTTCTGGACTATGGCTACACCTTC. The V gene is TRBV19, the J gene TRBJ1-2; D gene uncertain. In germline, CDR1 is LNHDA, CDR2 SQIVND (reference sequence). The ends were cut back, 3 bases at V and 3 bases at J, with 11 bases in the middle. This CDR3 comprises 14 residues.